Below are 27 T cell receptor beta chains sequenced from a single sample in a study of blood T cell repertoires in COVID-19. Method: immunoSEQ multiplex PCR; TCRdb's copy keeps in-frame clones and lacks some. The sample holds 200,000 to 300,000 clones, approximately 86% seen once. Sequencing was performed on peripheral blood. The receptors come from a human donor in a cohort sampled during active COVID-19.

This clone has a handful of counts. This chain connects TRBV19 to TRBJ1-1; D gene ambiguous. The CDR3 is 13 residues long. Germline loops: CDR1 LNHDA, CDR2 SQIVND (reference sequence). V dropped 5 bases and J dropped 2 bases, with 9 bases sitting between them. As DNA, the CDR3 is TGTGCCAGTAGTCGCGGGAGAAACACTGAAGCTTTCTTT. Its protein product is CASSRGRNTEAFF.

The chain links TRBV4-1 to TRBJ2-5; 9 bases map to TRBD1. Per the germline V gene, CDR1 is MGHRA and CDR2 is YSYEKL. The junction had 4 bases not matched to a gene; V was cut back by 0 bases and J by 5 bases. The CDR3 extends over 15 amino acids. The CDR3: CASSQEDRGKETQYF. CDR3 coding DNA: TGCGCCAGCAGCCAAGAGGACAGGGGAAAGGAGACCCAGTACTTC.

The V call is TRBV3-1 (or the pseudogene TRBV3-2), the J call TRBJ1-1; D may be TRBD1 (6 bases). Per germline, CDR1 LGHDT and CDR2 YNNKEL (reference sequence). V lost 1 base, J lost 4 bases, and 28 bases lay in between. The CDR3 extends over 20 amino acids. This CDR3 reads CASSQGRDFRTGPEGTEAFF. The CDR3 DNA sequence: TGTGCCAGCAGCCAAGGAAGGGATTTTAGAACAGGGCCTGAGGGCACTGAAGCTTTCTTT.

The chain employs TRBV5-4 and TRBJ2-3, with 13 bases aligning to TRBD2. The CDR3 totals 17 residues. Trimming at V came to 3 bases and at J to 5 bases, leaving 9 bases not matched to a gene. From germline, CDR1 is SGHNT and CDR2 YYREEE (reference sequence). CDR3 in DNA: TGTGCCAGCAGCTCACTAGCGGGAGGGCCAGTGAAAGATACGCAGTATTTT. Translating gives CASSSLAGGPVKDTQYF.

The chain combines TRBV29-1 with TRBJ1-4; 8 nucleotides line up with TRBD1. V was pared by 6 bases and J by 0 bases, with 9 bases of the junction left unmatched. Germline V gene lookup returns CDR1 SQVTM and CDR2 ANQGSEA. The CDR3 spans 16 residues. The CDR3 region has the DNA TGCAGCGTCAGGGGGCTAAACAGTGCAACTAATGAAAAACTGTTTTTT. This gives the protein CSVRGLNSATNEKLFF.

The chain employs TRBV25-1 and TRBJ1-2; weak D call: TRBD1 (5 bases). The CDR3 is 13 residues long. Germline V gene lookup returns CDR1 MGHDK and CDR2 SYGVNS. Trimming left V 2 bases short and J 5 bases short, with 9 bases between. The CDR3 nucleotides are TGTGCCAGCAGTGAACGGGGGAGATATGGCTACACCTTC. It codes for CASSERGRYGYTF.

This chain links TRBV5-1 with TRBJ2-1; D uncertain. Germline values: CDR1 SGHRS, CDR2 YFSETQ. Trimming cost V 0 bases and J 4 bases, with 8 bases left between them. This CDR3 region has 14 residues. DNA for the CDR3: TGCGCCAGCAGCTTGGACAGTGGATACAATGAGCAGTTCTTC. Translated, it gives CASSLDSGYNEQFF.

This chain's CDR3 is CASRWEQGAGYTF. The CDR3 DNA sequence: TGTGCCAGTCGATGGGAACAGGGGGCTGGCTACACCTTC. The chain carries TRBV19 and TRBJ1-2; 9 bases are a match to TRBD1. The CDR3 is made up of 13 amino acids. Trimming at V came to 8 bases and at J to 7 bases, leaving 8 bases not matched to a gene. CDR1 is LNHDA and CDR2 is SQIVND in the germline V gene (reference sequence).

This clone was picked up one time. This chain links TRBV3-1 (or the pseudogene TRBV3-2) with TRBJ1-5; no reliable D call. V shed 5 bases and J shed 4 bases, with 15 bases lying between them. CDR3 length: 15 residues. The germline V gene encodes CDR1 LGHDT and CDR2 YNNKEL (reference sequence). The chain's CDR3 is CASSARHSGNQPQHF. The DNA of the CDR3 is TGTGCCAGCAGCGCCCGGCACAGTGGAAATCAGCCCCAGCATTTT.

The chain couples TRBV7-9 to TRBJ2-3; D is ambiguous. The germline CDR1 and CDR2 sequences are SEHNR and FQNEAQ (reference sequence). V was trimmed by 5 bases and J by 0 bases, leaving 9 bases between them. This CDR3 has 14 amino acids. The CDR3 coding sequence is TGTGCCAGCAGCCCTACCCTAAGCACAGATACGCAGTATTTT. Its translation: CASSPTLSTDTQYF.

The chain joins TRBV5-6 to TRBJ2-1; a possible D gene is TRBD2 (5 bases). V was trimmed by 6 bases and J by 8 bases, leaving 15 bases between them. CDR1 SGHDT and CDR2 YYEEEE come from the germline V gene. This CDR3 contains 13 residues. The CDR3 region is CASTLGGLHEQFF. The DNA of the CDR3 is TGTGCCAGCACCCTAGGCGGACTCCATGAGCAGTTCTTC.

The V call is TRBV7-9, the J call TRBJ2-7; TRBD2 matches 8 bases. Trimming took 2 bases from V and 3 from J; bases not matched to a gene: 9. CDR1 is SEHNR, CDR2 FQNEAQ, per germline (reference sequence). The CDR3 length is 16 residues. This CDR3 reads CASSLSGGGRLYEQYF. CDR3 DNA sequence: TGTGCCAGCAGCTTAAGTGGCGGGGGGCGCCTCTACGAGCAGTACTTC.

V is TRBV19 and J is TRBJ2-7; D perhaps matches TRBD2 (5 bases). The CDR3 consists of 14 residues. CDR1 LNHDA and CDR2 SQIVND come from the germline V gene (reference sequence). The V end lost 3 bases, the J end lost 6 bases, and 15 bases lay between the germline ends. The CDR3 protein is CASSISGIRGEQYF. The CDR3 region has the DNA TGTGCCAGTAGTATTTCGGGGATTCGGGGCGAGCAGTACTTC.

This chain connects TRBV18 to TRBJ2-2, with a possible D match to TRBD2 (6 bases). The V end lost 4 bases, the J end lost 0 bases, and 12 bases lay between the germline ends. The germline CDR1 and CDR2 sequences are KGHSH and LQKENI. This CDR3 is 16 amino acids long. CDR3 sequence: CASSRVTRANTGELFF. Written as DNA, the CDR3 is TGTGCCAGCTCACGAGTGACTAGAGCGAACACCGGGGAGCTGTTTTTT.

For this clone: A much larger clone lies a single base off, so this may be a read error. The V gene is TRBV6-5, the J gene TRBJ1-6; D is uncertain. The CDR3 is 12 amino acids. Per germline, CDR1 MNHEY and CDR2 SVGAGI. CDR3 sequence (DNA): TGTGCCAGCAGTTACAGAGAATCACCCCTCTACTTT. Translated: CASSYRESPLYF.

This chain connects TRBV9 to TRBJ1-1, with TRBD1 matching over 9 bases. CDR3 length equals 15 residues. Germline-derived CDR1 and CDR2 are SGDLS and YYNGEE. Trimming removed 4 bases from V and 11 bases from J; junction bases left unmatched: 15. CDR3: CASSPITPGQGSAFF. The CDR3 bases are TGTGCCAGCAGCCCCATAACCCCGGGACAGGGTTCTGCTTTCTTT.

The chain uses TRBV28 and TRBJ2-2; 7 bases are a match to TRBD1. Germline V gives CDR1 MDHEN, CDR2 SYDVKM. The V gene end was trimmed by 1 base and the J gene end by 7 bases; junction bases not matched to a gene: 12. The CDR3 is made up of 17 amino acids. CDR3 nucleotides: TGTGCCAGCAGTTTATCCAGGGACAGACTTAAGGACGGGGAGCTGTTTTTT. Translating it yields CASSLSRDRLKDGELFF.

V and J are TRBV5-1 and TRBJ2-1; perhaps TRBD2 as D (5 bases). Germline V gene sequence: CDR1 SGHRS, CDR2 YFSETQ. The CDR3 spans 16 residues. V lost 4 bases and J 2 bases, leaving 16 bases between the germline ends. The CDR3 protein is CASSPRLAAAYNEQFF. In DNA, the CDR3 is TGCGCCAGCAGCCCCCGGCTAGCTGCCGCCTACAATGAGCAGTTCTTC.

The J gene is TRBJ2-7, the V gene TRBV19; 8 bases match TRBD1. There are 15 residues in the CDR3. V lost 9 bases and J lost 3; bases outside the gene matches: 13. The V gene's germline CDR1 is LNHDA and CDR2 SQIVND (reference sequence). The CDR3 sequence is CASRPQGAGFYEQYF. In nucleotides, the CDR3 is TGTGCCAGCAGACCGCAGGGGGCGGGCTTCTACGAGCAGTACTTC.

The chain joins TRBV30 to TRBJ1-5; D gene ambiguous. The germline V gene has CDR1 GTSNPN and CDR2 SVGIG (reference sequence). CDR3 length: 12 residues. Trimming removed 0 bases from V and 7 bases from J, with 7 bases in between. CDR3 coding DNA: TGTGCCTGGAGTGTTCCGGGGCAGCCCCAGCATTTT. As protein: CAWSVPGQPQHF.

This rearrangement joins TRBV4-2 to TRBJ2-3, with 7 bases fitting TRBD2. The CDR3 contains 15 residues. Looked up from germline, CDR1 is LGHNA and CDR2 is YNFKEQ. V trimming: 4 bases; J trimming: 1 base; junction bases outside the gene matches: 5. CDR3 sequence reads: CASSPGAGGTDTQYF. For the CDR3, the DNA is TGTGCCAGCAGCCCCGGGGCGGGGGGCACAGATACGCAGTATTTT.

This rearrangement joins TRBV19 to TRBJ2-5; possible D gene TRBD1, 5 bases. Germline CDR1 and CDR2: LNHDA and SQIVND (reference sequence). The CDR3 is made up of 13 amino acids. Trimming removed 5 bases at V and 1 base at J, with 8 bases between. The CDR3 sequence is CASSVTAQETQYF. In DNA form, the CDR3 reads TGTGCCAGTAGTGTGACAGCCCAAGAGACCCAGTACTTC.

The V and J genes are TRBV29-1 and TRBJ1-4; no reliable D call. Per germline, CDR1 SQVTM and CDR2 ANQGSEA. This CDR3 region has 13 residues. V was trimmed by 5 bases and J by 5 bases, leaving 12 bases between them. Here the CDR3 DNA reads TGCAGCGTTTCGGGAGCCTCGAATGAAAAACTGTTTTTT. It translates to CSVSGASNEKLFF. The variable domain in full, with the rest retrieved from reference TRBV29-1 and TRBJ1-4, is SAVISQKPSRDICQRGTSLTIQCQVDSQVTMMFWYRQQPGQSLTLIATANQGSEATYESGFVIDKFPISRPNLTFSTLTVSNMSPEDSSIYLCSVSGASNEKLFFGSGTQLSVL.

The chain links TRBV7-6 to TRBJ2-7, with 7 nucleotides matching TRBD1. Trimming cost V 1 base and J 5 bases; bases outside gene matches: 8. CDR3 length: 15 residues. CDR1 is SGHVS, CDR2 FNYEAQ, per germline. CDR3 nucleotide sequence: TGTGCCAGCAGCTTAGGGTCAAAGGGGGCCAACGAGCAGTACTTC. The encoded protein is CASSLGSKGANEQYF.

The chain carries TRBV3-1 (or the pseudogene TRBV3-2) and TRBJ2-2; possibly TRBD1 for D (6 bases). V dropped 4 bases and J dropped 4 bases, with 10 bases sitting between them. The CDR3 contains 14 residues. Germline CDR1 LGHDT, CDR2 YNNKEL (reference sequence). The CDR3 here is CASSRGGGTGELFF. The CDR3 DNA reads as TGTGCCAGCAGCCGTGGGGGCGGCACCGGGGAGCTGTTTTTT.

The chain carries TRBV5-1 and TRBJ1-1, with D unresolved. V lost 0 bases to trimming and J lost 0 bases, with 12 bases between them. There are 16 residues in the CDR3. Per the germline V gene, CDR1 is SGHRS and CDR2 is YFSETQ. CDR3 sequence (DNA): TGCGCCAGCAGCTTGGTGCAGGTTCGAATGAACACTGAAGCTTTCTTT. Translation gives CASSLVQVRMNTEAFF.

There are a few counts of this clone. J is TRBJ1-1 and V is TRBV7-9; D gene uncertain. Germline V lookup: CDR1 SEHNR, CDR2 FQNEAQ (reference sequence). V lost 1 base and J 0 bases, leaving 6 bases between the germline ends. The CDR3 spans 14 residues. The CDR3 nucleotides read TGTGCCAGCAGCTTAGATCTTGTGAACACTGAAGCTTTCTTT. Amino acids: CASSLDLVNTEAFF.